This TCR beta chain emerged from a study of blood T cells in healthy people across ages. Study-wide background: Template-switching capture recovered about one barcoded beta molecule per two T cells.

V gave up 3 bases and J gave up 7 bases, with 16 bases separating them. Germline V gives CDR1 MDHEN, CDR2 SYDVKM. This CDR3 region has 14 residues. It was with a sample-barcoded 5' primer and a J-beta primer mix that a second PCR of roughly 6 to 12 cycles was run. Unique molecular identifiers of 12 random nucleotides labeled each cDNA. MiXCR, run by TCRdb on the 5' RACE reads, gives a single entry per CDR3 protein. The table shows about 760,000 distinct CDR3 sequences, with around 50% occurring only once. This clonotype appeared a few times. The receptor was isolated from a man aged 35 to 55 in good health. V gene TRBV28 combines with J gene TRBJ2-7, with D tentatively TRBD2 (6 bases). The sample was blood. The CDR3 loop reads CASSFGSGGGEQYF. DNA for the CDR3: TGTGCCAGCAGTTTTGGGTCCGGGGGAGGTGAGCAGTACTTC.